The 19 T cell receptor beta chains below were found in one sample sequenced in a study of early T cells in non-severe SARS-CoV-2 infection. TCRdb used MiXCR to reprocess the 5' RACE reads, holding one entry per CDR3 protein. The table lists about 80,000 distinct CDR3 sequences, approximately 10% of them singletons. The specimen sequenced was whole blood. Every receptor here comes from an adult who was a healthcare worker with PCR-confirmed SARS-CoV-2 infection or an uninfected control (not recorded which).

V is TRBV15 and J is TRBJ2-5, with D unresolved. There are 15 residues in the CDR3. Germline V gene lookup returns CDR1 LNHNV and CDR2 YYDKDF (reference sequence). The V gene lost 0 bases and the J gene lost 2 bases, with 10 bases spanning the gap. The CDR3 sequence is CATSRDLDEQETQYF. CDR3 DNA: TGTGCCACCAGCAGAGATTTGGACGAACAAGAGACCCAGTACTTC.

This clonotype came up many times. CDR3 region: CASSAGGYTEAFF. The CDR3 bases are TGTGCCAGCAGTGCCGGGGGTTACACTGAAGCTTTCTTT. The V and J genes are TRBV6-2 or TRBV6-3 and TRBJ1-1; the D gene is possibly TRBD1 (5 bases). V was clipped by 5 bases and J by 3 bases, with 10 bases between them. This CDR3 has 13 amino acids. CDR1 MNHEY and CDR2 SVGEGT come from the germline V gene.

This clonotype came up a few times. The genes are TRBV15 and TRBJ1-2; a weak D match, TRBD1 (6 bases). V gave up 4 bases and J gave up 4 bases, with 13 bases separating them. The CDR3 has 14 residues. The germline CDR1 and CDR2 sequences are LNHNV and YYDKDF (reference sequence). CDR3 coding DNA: TGTGCCACCAGCACGGCCGGGACACTCTATGGCTACACCTTC. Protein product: CATSTAGTLYGYTF.

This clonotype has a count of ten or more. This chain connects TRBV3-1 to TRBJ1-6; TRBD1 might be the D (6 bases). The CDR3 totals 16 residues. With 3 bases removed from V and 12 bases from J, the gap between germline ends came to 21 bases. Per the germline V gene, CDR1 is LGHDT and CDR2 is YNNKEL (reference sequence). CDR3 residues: CASSHGSGTYLKPLHF. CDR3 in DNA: TGTGCCAGCAGCCACGGATCCGGGACATACCTTAAACCCCTCCACTTT.

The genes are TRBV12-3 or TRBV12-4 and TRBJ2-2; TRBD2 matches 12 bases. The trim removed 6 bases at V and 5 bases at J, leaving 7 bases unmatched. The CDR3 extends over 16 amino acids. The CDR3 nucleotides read TGTGCCAGCAGAGGACTAGCGGGGCGGTGGACCGGGGAGCTGTTTTTT. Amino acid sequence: CASRGLAGRWTGELFF.

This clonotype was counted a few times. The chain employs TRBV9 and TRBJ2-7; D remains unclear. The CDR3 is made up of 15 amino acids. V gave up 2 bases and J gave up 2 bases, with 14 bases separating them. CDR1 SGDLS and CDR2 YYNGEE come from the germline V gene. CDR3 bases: TGTGCCAGCAGCGTCGACCTCGGATCCACCTACGAGCAGTACTTC. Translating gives CASSVDLGSTYEQYF.

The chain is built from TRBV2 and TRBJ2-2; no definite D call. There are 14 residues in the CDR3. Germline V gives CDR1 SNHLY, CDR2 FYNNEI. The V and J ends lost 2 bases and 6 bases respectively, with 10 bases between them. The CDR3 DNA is TGTGCCAGCAGTGAATTGCTAGGACCCGGGGAGCTGTTTTTT. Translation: CASSELLGPGELFF. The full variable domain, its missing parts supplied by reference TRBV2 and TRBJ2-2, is EPEVTQTPSHQVTQMGQEVILRCVPISNHLYFYWYRQILGQKVEFLVSFYNNEISEKSEIFDDQFSVERPDGSNFTLKIRSTKLEDSAMYFCASSELLGPGELFFGEGSRLTVL.

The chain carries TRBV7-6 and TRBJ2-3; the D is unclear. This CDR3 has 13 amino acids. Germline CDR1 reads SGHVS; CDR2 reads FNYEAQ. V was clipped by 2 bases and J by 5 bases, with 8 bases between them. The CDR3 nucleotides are TGTGCCAGCAGCTTAAAAGGAGTAGATACGCAGTATTTT. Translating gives CASSLKGVDTQYF.

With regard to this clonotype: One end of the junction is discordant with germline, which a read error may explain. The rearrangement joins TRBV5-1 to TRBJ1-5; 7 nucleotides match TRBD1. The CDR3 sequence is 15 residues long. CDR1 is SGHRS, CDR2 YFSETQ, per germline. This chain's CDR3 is CASSLGQGANQSQHF. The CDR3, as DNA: TGCGCCAGCAGCTTGGGACAGGGAGCTAATCAGTCCCAGCATTTT.

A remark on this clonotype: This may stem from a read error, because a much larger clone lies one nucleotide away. The CDR3 coding sequence is TGTACCAGCAGTTTGACGGGGGCAGGGGGGACCGGGGAGCTGTTTTTT. Its translation: CTSSLTGAGGTGELFF. The gene calls are TRBV27 and TRBJ2-2; TRBD1 might be the D (7 bases). Germline CDR1 is MNHEY and CDR2 is SMNVEV (reference sequence). The CDR3 contains 16 residues.

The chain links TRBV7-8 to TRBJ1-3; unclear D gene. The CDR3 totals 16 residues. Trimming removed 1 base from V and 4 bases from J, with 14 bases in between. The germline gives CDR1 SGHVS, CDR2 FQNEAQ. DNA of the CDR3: TGTGCCAGCAGCTTAGTGTTGGCAGGCCTAGGAAACACCATATATTTT. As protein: CASSLVLAGLGNTIYF. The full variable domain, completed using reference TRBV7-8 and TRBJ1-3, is GAGVSQSPRYKVAKRGQDVALRCDPISGHVSLFWYQQALGQGPEFLTYFQNEAQLDKSGLPSDRFFAERPEGSVSTLKIQRTQQEDSAVYLCASSLVLAGLGNTIYFGEGSWLTVV.

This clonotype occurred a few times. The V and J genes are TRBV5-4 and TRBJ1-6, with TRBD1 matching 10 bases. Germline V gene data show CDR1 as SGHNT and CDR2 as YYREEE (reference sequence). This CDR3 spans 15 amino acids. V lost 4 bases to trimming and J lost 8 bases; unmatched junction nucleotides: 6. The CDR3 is CASSADRGPYSPLHF. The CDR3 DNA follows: TGTGCCAGCAGCGCCGACAGGGGGCCCTATTCACCCCTCCACTTT. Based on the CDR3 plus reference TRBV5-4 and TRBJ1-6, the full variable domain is ETGVTQSPTHLIKTRGQQVTLRCSSQSGHNTVSWYQQALGQGPQFIFQYYREEENGRGNFPPRFSGLQFPNYSSELNVNALELDDSALYLCASSADRGPYSPLHFGNGTRLTVT.

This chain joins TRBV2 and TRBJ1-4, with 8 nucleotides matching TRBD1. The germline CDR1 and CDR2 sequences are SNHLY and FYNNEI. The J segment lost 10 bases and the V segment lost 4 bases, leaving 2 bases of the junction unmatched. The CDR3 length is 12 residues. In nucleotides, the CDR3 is TGTGCCAGCAGTGGGACAGGGAGAAAACTGTTTTTT. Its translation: CASSGTGRKLFF.

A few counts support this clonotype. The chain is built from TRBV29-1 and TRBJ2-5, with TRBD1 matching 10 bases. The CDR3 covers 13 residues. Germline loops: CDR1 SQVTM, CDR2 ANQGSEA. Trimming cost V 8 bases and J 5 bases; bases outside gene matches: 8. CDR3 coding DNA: TGCAGCACAGACAGGGGGCGGTTGGAGACCCAGTACTTC. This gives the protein CSTDRGRLETQYF.

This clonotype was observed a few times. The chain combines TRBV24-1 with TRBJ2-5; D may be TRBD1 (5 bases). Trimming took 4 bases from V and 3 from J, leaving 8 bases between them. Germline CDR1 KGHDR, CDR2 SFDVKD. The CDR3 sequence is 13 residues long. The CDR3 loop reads CATSDREEETQYF. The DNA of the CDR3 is TGTGCCACCAGTGACAGGGAAGAAGAGACCCAGTACTTC.

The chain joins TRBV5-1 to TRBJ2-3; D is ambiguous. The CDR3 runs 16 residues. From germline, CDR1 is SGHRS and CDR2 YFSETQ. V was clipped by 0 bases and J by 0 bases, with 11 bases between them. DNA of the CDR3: TGCGCCAGCAGCTTGGCGTTGGCCAGAAGCACAGATACGCAGTATTTT. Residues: CASSLALARSTDTQYF.

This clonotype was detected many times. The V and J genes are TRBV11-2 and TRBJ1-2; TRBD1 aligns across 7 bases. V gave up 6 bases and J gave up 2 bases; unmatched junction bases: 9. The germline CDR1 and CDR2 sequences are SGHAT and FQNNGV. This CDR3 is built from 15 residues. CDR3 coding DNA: TGTGCCAGCAGGATGACAGGGATATTCAACTATGGCTACACCTTC. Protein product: CASRMTGIFNYGYTF.

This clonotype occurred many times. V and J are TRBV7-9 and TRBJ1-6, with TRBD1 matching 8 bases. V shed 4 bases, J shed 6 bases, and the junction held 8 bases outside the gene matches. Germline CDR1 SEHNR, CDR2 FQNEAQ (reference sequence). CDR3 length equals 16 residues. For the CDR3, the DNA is TGTGCCAGCAGCTCCAGGACAGGGAGGACTAATTCACCCCTCCACTTT. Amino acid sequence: CASSSRTGRTNSPLHF.

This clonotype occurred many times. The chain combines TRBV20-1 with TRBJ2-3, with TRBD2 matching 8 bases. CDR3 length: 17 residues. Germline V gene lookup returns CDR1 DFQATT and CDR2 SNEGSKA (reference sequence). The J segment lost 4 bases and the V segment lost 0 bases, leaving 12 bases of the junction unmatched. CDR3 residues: CSARDSRVAGIADTQYF. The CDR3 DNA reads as TGCAGTGCTAGAGATTCACGGGTAGCGGGGATCGCAGATACGCAGTATTTT.